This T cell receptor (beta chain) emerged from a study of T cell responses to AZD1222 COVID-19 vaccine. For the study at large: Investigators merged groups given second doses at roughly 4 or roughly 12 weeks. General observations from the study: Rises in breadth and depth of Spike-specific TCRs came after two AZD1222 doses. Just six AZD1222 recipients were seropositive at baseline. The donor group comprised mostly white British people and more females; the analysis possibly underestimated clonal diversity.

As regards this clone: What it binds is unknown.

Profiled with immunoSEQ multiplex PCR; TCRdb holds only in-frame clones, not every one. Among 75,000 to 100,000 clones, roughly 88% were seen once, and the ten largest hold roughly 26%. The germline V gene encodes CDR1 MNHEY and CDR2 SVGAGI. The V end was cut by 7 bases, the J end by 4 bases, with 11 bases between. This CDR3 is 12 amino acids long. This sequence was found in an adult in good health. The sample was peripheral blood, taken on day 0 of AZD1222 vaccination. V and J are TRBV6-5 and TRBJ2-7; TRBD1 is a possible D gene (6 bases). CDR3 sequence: CASKGQDYEQYF. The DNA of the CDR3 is TGTGCCAGCAAGGGACAAGATTACGAGCAGTACTTC.